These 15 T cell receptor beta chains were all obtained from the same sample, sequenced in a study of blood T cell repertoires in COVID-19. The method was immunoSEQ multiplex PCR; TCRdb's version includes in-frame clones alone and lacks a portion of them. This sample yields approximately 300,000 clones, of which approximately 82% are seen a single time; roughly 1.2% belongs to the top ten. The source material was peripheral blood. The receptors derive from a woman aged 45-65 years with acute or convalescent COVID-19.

This CDR3 reads CASSSSVNTEAFF. CDR3 nucleotide sequence: TGTGCCAGCAGCTCTTCAGTGAACACTGAAGCTTTCTTT. The genes are TRBV7-7 and TRBJ1-1; no clear D gene. V was clipped by 4 bases and J by 0 bases, with 6 bases between them. There are 13 residues in the CDR3. CDR1 is SSHAT and CDR2 is FNYEAQ in the germline V gene (reference sequence).

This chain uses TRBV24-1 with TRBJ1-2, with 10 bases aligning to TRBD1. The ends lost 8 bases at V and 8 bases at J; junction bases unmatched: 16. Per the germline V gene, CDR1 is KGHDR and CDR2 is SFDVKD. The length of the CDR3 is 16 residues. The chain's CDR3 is CATIPGQGIRTEGYTF. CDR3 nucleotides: TGTGCCACCATTCCGGGACAGGGGATAAGGACGGAGGGCTACACCTTC.

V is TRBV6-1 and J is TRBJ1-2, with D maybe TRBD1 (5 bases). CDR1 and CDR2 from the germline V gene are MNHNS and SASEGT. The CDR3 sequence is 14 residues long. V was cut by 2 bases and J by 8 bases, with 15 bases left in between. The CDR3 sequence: CASSESQGPQGYTF. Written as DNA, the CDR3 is TGTGCCAGCAGTGAATCCCAGGGTCCCCAGGGCTACACCTTC.

CDR3 DNA: TGCGCCAGCAGCCCGGGGGGCCGGGTGGGAGAGACCCAGTACTTC. Its translation: CASSPGGRVGETQYF. The chain is built from TRBV5-1 and TRBJ2-5; D possibly corresponds to TRBD2 (7 bases). CDR3 size: 15 residues. V was cut by 4 bases and J by 4 bases, with 17 bases left in between. Germline CDR1 reads SGHRS; CDR2 reads YFSETQ.

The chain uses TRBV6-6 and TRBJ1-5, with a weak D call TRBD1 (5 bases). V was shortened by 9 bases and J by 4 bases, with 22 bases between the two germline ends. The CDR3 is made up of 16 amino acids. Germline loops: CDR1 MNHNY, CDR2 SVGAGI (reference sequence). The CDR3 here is CASRNEQAFRNQPQHF. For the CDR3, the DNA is TGTGCCAGTAGGAACGAACAGGCCTTTAGGAATCAGCCCCAGCATTTT.

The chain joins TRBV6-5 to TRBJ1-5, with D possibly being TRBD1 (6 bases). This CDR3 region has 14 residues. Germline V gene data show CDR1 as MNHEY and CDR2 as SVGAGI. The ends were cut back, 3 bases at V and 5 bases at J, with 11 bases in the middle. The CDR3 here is CASSYSQGYQPQHF. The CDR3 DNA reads TGTGCCAGCAGTTATAGCCAGGGGTATCAGCCCCAGCATTTT.

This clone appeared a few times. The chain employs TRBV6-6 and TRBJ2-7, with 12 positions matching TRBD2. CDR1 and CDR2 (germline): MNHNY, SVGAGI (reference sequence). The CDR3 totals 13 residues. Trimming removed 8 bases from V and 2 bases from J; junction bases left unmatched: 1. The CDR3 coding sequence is TGTGCCAGCGGACTAGCGGGGACCTACGAGCAGTACGTC. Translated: CASGLAGTYEQYV.

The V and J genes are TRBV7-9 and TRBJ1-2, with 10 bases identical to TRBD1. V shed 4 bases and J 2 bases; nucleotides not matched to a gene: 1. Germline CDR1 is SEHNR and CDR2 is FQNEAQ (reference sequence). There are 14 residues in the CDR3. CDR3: CASSWGQGNYGYTF. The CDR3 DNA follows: TGTGCCAGCAGCTGGGGACAGGGGAACTATGGCTACACCTTC.

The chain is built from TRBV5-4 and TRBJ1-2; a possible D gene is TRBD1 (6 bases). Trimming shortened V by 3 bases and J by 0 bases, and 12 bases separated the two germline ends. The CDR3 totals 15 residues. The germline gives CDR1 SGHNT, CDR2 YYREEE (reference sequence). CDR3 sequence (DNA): TGTGCCAGCAGCTACTCGGACAGTTCTAACTATGGCTACACCTTC. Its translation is CASSYSDSSNYGYTF.

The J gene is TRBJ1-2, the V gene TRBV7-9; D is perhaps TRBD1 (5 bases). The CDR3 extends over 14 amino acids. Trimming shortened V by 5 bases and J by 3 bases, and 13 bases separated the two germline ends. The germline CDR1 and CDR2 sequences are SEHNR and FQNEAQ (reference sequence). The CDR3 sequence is CASSETRGDYGYTF. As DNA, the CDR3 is TGTGCCAGCAGCGAAACCCGGGGGGACTATGGCTACACCTTC. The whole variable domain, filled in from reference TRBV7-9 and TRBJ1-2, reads DTGVSQNPRHKITKRGQNVTFRCDPISEHNRLYWYRQTLGQGPEFLTYFQNEAQLEKSRLLSDRFSAERPKGSFSTLEIQRTEQGDSAMYLCASSETRGDYGYTFGSGTRLTVV.

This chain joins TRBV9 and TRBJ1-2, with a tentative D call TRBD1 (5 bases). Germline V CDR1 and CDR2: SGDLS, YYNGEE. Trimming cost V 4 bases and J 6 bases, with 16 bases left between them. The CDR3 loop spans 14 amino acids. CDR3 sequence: CASSSRDLENGYTF. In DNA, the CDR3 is TGTGCCAGCAGCTCACGGGACTTGGAAAATGGCTACACCTTC.

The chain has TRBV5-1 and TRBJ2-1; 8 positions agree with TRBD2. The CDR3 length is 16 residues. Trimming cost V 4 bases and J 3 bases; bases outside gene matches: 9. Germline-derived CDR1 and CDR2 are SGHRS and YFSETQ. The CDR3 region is CASSPPPSGSYNEQFF. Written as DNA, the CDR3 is TGCGCCAGCAGCCCCCCCCCGAGCGGGAGCTACAATGAGCAGTTCTTC.

The chain's CDR3 is CASRPPGANTGELFF. Written as DNA, the CDR3 is TGTGCCAGCAGGCCCCCGGGGGCGAACACCGGGGAGCTGTTTTTT. This chain uses TRBV2 with TRBJ2-2; D is perhaps TRBD2 (6 bases). This CDR3 has 15 residues. Between the trimmed V and J ends, which lost 6 bases and 0 bases, there was a span of 11 bases. Germline V CDR1 and CDR2: SNHLY, FYNNEI.

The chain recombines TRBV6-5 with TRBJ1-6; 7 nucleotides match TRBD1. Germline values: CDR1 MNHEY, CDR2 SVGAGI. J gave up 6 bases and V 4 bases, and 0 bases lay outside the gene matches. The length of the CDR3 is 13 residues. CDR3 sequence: CASSWDSNSPLHF. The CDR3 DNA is TGTGCCAGCAGTTGGGACAGTAATTCACCCCTCCACTTT.

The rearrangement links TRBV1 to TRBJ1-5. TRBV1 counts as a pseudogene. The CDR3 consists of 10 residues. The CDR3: CTSDLGAQHF. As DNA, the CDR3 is TGCACCAGCGACCTCGGGGCCCAGCATTTT.